This TCR beta chain was captured in a study of T-cell memory formation after mild COVID-19. Employing constant-segment primers, 5'RACE generated TCR alpha and TCR beta cDNA libraries bearing sample barcodes and UMIs. TCRdb re-analysed the 5' RACE reads in MiXCR, keeping a single row per CDR3 protein. The sample has roughly 340,000 distinct CDR3 sequences, less than 25% seen once. This clonotype was counted between two and nine times. The receptor was isolated from a man younger than 35 who had mild COVID-19 (a few samples of this study predate the infection). Cell type and time point are not known. Sequencing used PBMCs or a T cell subset sorted from them (not recorded which).

This chain's CDR3 is CASKPVGVSNQPQHF. Here the CDR3 DNA reads TGTGCCAGCAAACCCGTGGGGGTTTCGAATCAGCCCCAGCATTTT. The chain has TRBV27 and TRBJ1-5, with D possibly being TRBD1 (5 bases). V dropped 7 bases and J dropped 4 bases, with 17 bases sitting between them. The CDR3 consists of 15 residues. Per the germline V gene, CDR1 is MNHEY and CDR2 is SMNVEV (reference sequence).